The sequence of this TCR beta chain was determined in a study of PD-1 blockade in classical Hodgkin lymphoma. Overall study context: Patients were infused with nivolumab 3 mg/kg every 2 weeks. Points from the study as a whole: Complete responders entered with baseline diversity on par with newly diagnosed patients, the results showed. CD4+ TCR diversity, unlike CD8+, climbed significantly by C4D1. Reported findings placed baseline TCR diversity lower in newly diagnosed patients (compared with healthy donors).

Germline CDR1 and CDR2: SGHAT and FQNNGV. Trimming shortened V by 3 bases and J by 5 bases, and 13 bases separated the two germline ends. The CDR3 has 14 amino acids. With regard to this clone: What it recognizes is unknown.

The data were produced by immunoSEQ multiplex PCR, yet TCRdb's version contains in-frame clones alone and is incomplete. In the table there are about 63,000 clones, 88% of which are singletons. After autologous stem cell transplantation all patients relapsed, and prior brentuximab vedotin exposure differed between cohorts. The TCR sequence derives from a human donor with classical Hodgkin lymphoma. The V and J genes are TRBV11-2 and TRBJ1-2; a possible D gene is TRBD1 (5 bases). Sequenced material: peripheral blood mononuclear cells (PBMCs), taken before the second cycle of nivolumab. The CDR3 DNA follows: TGTGCCAGCAGCTTTCGCAGGGAGGGATATGGCTACACCTTC. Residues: CASSFRREGYGYTF.